The 8 T cell receptor beta chains presented below share a single source sample, sequenced in a study of blood T cell repertoires in COVID-19 (dated by TCRdb to 2020 to 2022). The library was prepared using the immunoSEQ multiplex PCR assay. Entries here come from immuneACCESS through TCRdb and include only in-frame sequences with V and J called. Some clones fail to appear in such tables; in the studies checked, an unresolved V gene covers under half of the shortfall, and the cause of the remainder is unknown. Recorded for this sample are about 180,000 clones; more than 85% of them occurred a single time. The ten largest clones take up less than 3% of the sample. Material for sequencing was peripheral blood. These receptors all stem from a woman aged 25 to 45 with active or convalescent COVID-19.

The rearrangement uses TRBV27 and TRBJ2-7, with D unclear. The CDR3 is 14 residues long. Per the germline V gene, CDR1 is MNHEY and CDR2 is SMNVEV (reference sequence). Trimming took 4 bases from V and 7 from J, leaving 17 bases between them. The CDR3 DNA reads TGTGCCAGCAGTTCTCCCAAGAGAGGTAGTGAGCAGTACTTC. Translating gives CASSSPKRGSEQYF.

The rearrangement uses TRBV5-5 and TRBJ2-5; D might be TRBD1 (6 bases). Germline loops: CDR1 SGHKS, CDR2 YYEKEE (reference sequence). V lost 3 bases and J 1 base, leaving 10 bases between the germline ends. There are 14 residues in the CDR3. CDR3 sequence: CASSSLQGQETQYF. The DNA of the CDR3 is TGTGCCAGCAGCTCCCTACAGGGCCAAGAGACCCAGTACTTC. Together with reference TRBV5-5 and TRBJ2-5, the CDR3 gives the full variable domain: DAGVTQSPTHLIKTRGQQVTLRCSPISGHKSVSWYQQVLGQGPQFIFQYYEKEERGRGNFPDRFSARQFPNYSSELNVNALLLGDSALYLCASSSLQGQETQYFGPGTRLLVL.

The chain links TRBV10-1 to TRBJ2-5; 7 bases agree with TRBD1. J was trimmed by 4 bases and V by 6 bases; bases with no gene match: 14. Germline CDR1 WNHNN, CDR2 SYGVQD (reference sequence). The CDR3 loop spans 16 amino acids. CDR3 sequence: CASRAGTVAKLETQYF. For the CDR3, the DNA is TGCGCCAGCAGAGCCGGGACAGTGGCCAAGTTAGAGACCCAGTACTTC.

The chain couples TRBV18 to TRBJ2-7; 8 bases match TRBD1. After removal of 2 bases from V and 2 bases from J, the junction contained 2 bases not matched to a gene. Per germline, CDR1 KGHSH and CDR2 LQKENI. The CDR3 spans 14 residues. This CDR3 is CASSPLQGAYEQYF. The CDR3 nucleotides read TGTGCCAGCTCACCATTACAGGGGGCCTACGAGCAGTACTTC.

V and J are TRBV27 and TRBJ2-3, with D possibly matching TRBD2 (6 bases). CDR1 and CDR2 (germline): MNHEY, SMNVEV (reference sequence). The CDR3 sequence is 13 residues long. V dropped 3 bases and J dropped 8 bases, with 12 bases sitting between them. The CDR3 coding sequence is TGTGCCAGCAGTTTCCGGGTGCGGGGTACGCAGTATTTT. It specifies CASSFRVRGTQYF.

V is TRBV19 and J is TRBJ2-1; 9 bases fit TRBD2. J lost 6 bases, V lost 3 bases, and 6 bases had no gene match. Looked up from germline, CDR1 is LNHDA and CDR2 is SQIVND (reference sequence). This CDR3 is built from 15 residues. The CDR3 sequence: CASSMSSGTINEQFF. The CDR3 coding sequence is TGTGCCAGTAGTATGTCTAGCGGGACAATCAATGAGCAGTTCTTC.

This sequence joins TRBV10-3 and TRBJ1-1; D might be TRBD1 (5 bases). Germline loops: CDR1 ENHRY, CDR2 SYGVKD. V lost 0 bases and J lost 2, with 7 bases in between. CDR3 length: 14 residues. CDR3 nucleotide sequence: TGTGCCATCAGTGAGTCCGGGGGAAACACTGAAGCTTTCTTT. Protein product: CAISESGGNTEAFF.

This sequence joins TRBV9 and TRBJ1-3; the D gene is possibly TRBD1 (6 bases). The ends were cut back, 0 bases at V and 0 bases at J, with 7 bases in the middle. The CDR3 extends over 15 amino acids. Germline CDR1 and CDR2: SGDLS and YYNGEE. This chain's CDR3 is CASSVAGVSGNTIYF. The CDR3 DNA is TGTGCCAGCAGCGTAGCAGGGGTCTCTGGAAACACCATATATTTT.